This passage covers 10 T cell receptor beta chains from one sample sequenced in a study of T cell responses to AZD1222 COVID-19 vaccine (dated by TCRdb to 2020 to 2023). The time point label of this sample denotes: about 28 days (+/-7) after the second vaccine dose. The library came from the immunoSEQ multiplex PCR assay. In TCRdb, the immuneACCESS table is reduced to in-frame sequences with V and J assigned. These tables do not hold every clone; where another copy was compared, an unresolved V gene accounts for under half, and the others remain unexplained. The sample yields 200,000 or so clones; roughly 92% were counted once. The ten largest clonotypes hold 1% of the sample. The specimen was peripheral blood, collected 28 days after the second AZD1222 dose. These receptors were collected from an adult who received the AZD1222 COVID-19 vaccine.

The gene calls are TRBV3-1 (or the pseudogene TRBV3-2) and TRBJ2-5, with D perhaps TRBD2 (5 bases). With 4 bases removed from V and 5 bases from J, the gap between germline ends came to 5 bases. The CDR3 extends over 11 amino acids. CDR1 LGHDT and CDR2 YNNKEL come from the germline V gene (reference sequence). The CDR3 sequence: CASSRGETQYF. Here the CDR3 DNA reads TGTGCCAGCAGCCGAGGGGAGACCCAGTACTTC.

The CDR3 DNA reads as TGTGCCAGCAGCTTCGCGGAGGCAGGGTACCACGAGCAGTACTTC. Amino acid sequence: CASSFAEAGYHEQYF. The chain uses TRBV7-8 and TRBJ2-7; TRBD1 or TRBD2 may be the D gene (5 bases each). Looked up from germline, CDR1 is SGHVS and CDR2 is FQNEAQ. Trimming removed 3 bases at V and 5 bases at J, with 17 bases between. This CDR3 contains 15 residues.

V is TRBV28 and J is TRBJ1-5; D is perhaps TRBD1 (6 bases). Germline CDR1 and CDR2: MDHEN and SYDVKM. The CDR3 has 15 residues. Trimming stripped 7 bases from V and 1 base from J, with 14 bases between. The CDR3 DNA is TGTGCCAGCAAGAACGGGGGCGCAAGCAATCAGCCCCAGCATTTT. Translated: CASKNGGASNQPQHF.

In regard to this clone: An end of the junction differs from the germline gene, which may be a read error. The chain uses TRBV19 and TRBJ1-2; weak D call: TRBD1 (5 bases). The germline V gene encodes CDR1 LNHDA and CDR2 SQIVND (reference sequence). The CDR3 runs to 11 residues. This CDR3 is CASSIRDLSAF. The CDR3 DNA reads TGTGCCAGTAGTATTCGGGACCTTTCCGCCTTC.

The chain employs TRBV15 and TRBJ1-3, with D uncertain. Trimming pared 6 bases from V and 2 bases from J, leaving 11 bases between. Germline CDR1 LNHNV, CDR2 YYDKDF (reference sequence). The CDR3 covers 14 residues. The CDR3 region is CATRMSATGNTIYF. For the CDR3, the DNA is TGTGCCACCAGAATGTCAGCAACTGGAAACACCATATATTTT.

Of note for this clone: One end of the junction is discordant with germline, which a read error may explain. Written as DNA, the CDR3 is TGTGCCAGCAGCTTAAGGACTGAGGCTTTCTTT. It encodes CASSLRTEAFF. The V gene is TRBV5-6, the J gene TRBJ1-1; D gene ambiguous. CDR3 size: 11 residues. From germline, CDR1 is SGHDT and CDR2 YYEEEE. Full variable domain (outside the CDR3, taken from reference TRBV5-6 and TRBJ1-1): DAGVTQSPTHLIKTRGQQVTLRCSPKSGHDTVSWYQQALGQGPQFIFQYYEEEERQRGNFPDRFSGHQFPNYSSELNVNALLLGDSALYLCASSLRTEAFFGQGTRLTVV.

The CDR3: CASSVSGGPYNEQFF. DNA for the CDR3: TGTGCCAGCAGTGTGTCAGGAGGACCCTACAATGAGCAGTTCTTC. The chain links TRBV2 to TRBJ2-1, with a tentative D call TRBD2 (5 bases). The germline gives CDR1 SNHLY, CDR2 FYNNEI. V was cut by 4 bases and J by 2 bases, with 12 bases left in between. The CDR3 totals 15 residues.

This CDR3 is CASMRDRGLGLSTDTQYF. DNA for the CDR3: TGTGCCAGCATGAGGGACAGGGGATTAGGTTTGTCCACAGATACGCAGTATTTT. The V call is TRBV27, the J call TRBJ2-3; TRBD1 agrees at 10 bases. Germline V lookup: CDR1 MNHEY, CDR2 SMNVEV (reference sequence). The CDR3 has 18 residues. The trim removed 7 bases at V and 2 bases at J, leaving 15 bases unmatched.

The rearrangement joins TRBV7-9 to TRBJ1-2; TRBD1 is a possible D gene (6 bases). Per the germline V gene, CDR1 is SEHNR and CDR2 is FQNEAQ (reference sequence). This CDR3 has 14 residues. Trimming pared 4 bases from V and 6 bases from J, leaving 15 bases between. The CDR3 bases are TGTGCCAGCAGCTCCTCCTGGCAGGGGAATGGCTACACCTTC. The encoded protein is CASSSSWQGNGYTF.

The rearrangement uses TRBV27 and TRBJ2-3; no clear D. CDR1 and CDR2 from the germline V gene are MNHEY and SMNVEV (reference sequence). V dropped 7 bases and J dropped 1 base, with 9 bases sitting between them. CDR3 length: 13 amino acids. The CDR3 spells CASTPSGTDTQYF. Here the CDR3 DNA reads TGTGCCAGCACCCCAAGTGGCACAGATACGCAGTATTTT.